These 27 T cell receptor beta chains share one sample of origin, sequenced in a study of blood T cells in healthy people across ages. Together with a sample-barcoded 5' primer, a J-beta primer mix was included in a second PCR lasting about 7 to 12 cycles. TCRdb recomputed calls from the 5' RACE reads with MiXCR, one row per CDR3 protein. Among 950,000 to 1,200,000 distinct CDR3 sequences listed, 30% to 40% were seen once. The sequencing sample was made of blood. These receptors originate from a man aged 18 to 30 in good health.

This clonotype was recorded many times. The V gene is TRBV29-1, the J gene TRBJ1-1, with 7 positions matching TRBD1. J was trimmed by 0 bases and V by 8 bases; bases with no gene match: 6. Germline V lookup: CDR1 SQVTM, CDR2 ANQGSEA. The CDR3 has 13 residues. The CDR3 nucleotides read TGCAGCTATTCGGGACAGCTGAACACTGAAGCTTTCTTT. Translating it yields CSYSGQLNTEAFF.

The V gene is TRBV5-1, the J gene TRBJ2-2; D is perhaps TRBD1 or TRBD2 (5 bases each). The V and J ends lost 5 bases and 4 bases respectively, with 12 bases between them. Germline CDR1 is SGHRS and CDR2 is YFSETQ. This CDR3 has 14 residues. The CDR3 region has the DNA TGCGCCAGCAGTAAGGGGACGGTCACCGGGGAGCTGTTTTTT. Translated, it gives CASSKGTVTGELFF.

V is TRBV12-3 or TRBV12-4 and J is TRBJ2-3; weak D call: TRBD2 (7 bases). There are 15 residues in the CDR3. V shed 5 bases and J shed 5 bases, with 17 bases lying between them. The CDR3 spells CASSLKGGREDTQYF. DNA of the CDR3: TGTGCCAGCAGTCTTAAGGGGGGGCGCGAAGATACGCAGTATTTT.

The V gene is TRBV7-9, the J gene TRBJ1-4, with 8 bases identical to TRBD1. The J segment lost 6 bases and the V segment lost 3 bases, leaving 3 bases of the junction unmatched. CDR1 is SEHNR and CDR2 is FQNEAQ in the germline V gene (reference sequence). There are 14 residues in the CDR3. In nucleotides, the CDR3 is TGTGCCAGCAGCTTGGCAGGGGGCGATGAAAAACTGTTTTTT. Translation gives CASSLAGGDEKLFF. The complete variable domain, with remaining parts taken from reference TRBV7-9 and TRBJ1-4, reads DTGVSQNPRHKITKRGQNVTFRCDPISEHNRLYWYRQTLGQGPEFLTYFQNEAQLEKSRLLSDRFSAERPKGSFSTLEIQRTEQGDSAMYLCASSLAGGDEKLFFGSGTQLSVL.

The rearrangement uses TRBV7-9 and TRBJ1-2, with D hard to call. The V gene lost 5 bases and the J gene lost 8 bases, with 9 bases spanning the gap. The CDR3 runs 11 residues. Germline values: CDR1 SEHNR, CDR2 FQNEAQ (reference sequence). CDR3 sequence: CASSETRGYTF. CDR3 DNA sequence: TGTGCCAGCAGCGAAACACGCGGCTACACCTTC.

This clonotype was seen a handful of times. The chain uses TRBV15 and TRBJ1-2; 7 bases are a match to TRBD1. With 5 bases clipped from V and 4 bases from J, the junction kept 7 bases outside the gene matches. The CDR3 contains 14 residues. The germline CDR1 and CDR2 sequences are LNHNV and YYDKDF (reference sequence). CDR3 coding DNA: TGTGCCACCAGCGTAGACAGGGCGGTCTATGGCTACACCTTC. Residues: CATSVDRAVYGYTF.

The genes are TRBV19 and TRBJ2-7, with no clear D. The CDR3 length is 12 residues. Looked up from germline, CDR1 is LNHDA and CDR2 is SQIVND (reference sequence). V lost 9 bases to trimming and J lost 8 bases, with 17 bases between them. This CDR3 is CASGAPGSQQYF. The CDR3, as DNA: TGTGCCAGCGGCGCTCCCGGGTCCCAGCAGTACTTC.

This clonotype has a single count. This chain joins TRBV20-1 and TRBJ2-7, with 13 bases matching TRBD2. Germline V gene sequence: CDR1 DFQATT, CDR2 SNEGSKA (reference sequence). This CDR3 region has 14 residues. V shed 2 bases and J 7 bases; nucleotides not matched to a gene: 5. The CDR3 DNA is TGCAGTGCTAGAACTAGCGGGGGGGTCTATGAGCAGTACTTC. It codes for CSARTSGGVYEQYF.

The gene calls are TRBV7-9 and TRBJ1-4; tentative D call: TRBD1 (5 bases). Germline CDR1 is SEHNR and CDR2 is FQNEAQ (reference sequence). Trimming left V 5 bases short and J 2 bases short, with 9 bases between. The CDR3 runs to 14 residues. The CDR3 sequence is CASSRQQTNEKLFF. DNA of the CDR3: TGTGCCAGCAGCCGACAGCAGACTAATGAAAAACTGTTTTTT.

This rearrangement joins TRBV10-3 to TRBJ2-3, with 10 bases that match TRBD2. Unmatched junction bases numbered 8, after V lost 2 bases and J lost 0 bases. This CDR3 region has 18 residues. Germline V gene lookup returns CDR1 ENHRY and CDR2 SYGVKD. The CDR3 DNA follows: TGTGCCATCAGTGAGATAACTAGCGGGAAGACCAGCACAGATACGCAGTATTTT. Protein product: CAISEITSGKTSTDTQYF.

Note on this clonotype: This may arise from a read error, as a much more abundant clone is one base away. The rearrangement links TRBV29-1 to TRBJ2-3; TRBD2 agrees at 8 bases. This CDR3 spans 14 amino acids. The V gene's germline CDR1 is SQVTM and CDR2 ANQGSEA. J lost 5 bases, V lost 4 bases, and 8 bases had no gene match. CDR3 residues: CSVAFSGAIDTQYF. The CDR3 DNA follows: TGCAGCGTTGCCTTTAGCGGGGCAATAGATACGCAGTATTTT.

The chain combines TRBV7-2 with TRBJ1-1; perhaps TRBD1 as D (5 bases). Between the trimmed V and J ends, which lost 5 bases and 4 bases, there was a span of 17 bases. The CDR3 runs 15 residues. In germline, CDR1 is SGHTA, CDR2 FQGNSA. CDR3 sequence (DNA): TGTGCCAGCAGCCCTAGGGGCAGGGCGGGCACTGAAGCTTTCTTT. Translated: CASSPRGRAGTEAFF.

In DNA form, the CDR3 reads TGTGCCAGCACCGAAGGGGTGTACAATGAGCAGTTCTTC. Its translation is CASTEGVYNEQFF. The genes are TRBV12-3 or TRBV12-4 and TRBJ2-1, with D possibly TRBD1 on 5 matching bases. The V and J ends lost 7 bases and 4 bases respectively, with 11 bases between them. This CDR3 region has 13 residues.

The chain joins TRBV6-2 or TRBV6-3 to TRBJ1-1; D perhaps matches TRBD1 (6 bases). CDR1 is MNHEY and CDR2 is SVGEGT in the germline V gene. CDR3 length equals 13 residues. Trimming pared 6 bases from V and 3 bases from J, leaving 11 bases between. The CDR3 reads CASRTNRDTEAFF. The CDR3 DNA reads as TGTGCCAGCAGGACAAACAGGGACACTGAAGCTTTCTTT.

V and J are TRBV7-4 and TRBJ2-7, with D possibly TRBD1 on 5 matching bases. The CDR3 length is 15 residues. V lost 5 bases, J lost 2 bases, and 16 bases lay in between. Germline CDR1 is SGHVT and CDR2 is SQSDAQ. In nucleotides, the CDR3 is TGTGCCAGCAGCACTCGACAGTTGCGACCCTACGAGCAGTACTTC. This sequence encodes CASSTRQLRPYEQYF.

This chain links TRBV12-3 or TRBV12-4 with TRBJ1-4; D is possibly TRBD1 (6 bases). Trimming stripped 7 bases from V and 8 bases from J, with 17 bases between. CDR3 length: 14 residues. The DNA for the CDR3 is TGTGCCAGCAACCAGGGGTCCCCGGGGGAAAAACTGTTTTTT. Translating gives CASNQGSPGEKLFF.

This clonotype has just a few counts. The chain joins TRBV6-5 to TRBJ1-5; 7 nucleotides line up with TRBD1. Germline V gives CDR1 MNHEY, CDR2 SVGAGI. The V segment lost 5 bases and the J segment 3 bases; nucleotides outside the gene matches: 4. The CDR3 covers 14 residues. The CDR3 sequence is CASSVDRANQPQHF. Written as DNA, the CDR3 is TGTGCCAGCAGTGTAGACAGGGCCAATCAGCCCCAGCATTTT.

The chain couples TRBV25-1 to TRBJ1-4; a possible D gene is TRBD1 (5 bases). Between the trimmed V and J ends, which lost 4 bases and 6 bases, there was a span of 12 bases. The CDR3 covers 14 residues. Looked up from germline, CDR1 is MGHDK and CDR2 is SYGVNS. The CDR3 DNA sequence: TGTGCCAGCAGTGTATCCAGGGCCGATGAAAAACTGTTTTTT. This codes for CASSVSRADEKLFF.

The V gene is TRBV25-1, the J gene TRBJ1-2, with D maybe TRBD1 (6 bases). The V and J ends lost 5 bases and 8 bases respectively, with 15 bases between them. Germline V CDR1 and CDR2: MGHDK, SYGVNS. The CDR3 contains 13 residues. CDR3 DNA sequence: TGTGCCAGCAGTCACCGGGGGGCGCTAGGCTACACCTTC. Protein product: CASSHRGALGYTF.

The chain is built from TRBV29-1 and TRBJ1-6; a possible D gene is TRBD1 (5 bases). Between the trimmed V and J ends, which lost 5 bases and 0 bases, there was a span of 14 bases. The CDR3 runs 16 residues. The germline V gene has CDR1 SQVTM and CDR2 ANQGSEA. CDR3 in amino acids: CSVPTAYSSYNSPLHF. The CDR3 DNA reads as TGCAGCGTTCCGACAGCCTACAGCTCCTATAATTCACCCCTCCACTTT.

V and J are TRBV29-1 and TRBJ2-3; possible D gene TRBD2, 6 bases. The CDR3 is 15 residues long. Trimming shortened V by 6 bases and J by 2 bases, and 18 bases separated the two germline ends. CDR1 SQVTM and CDR2 ANQGSEA come from the germline V gene. CDR3 region: CSVRWERAFTDTQYF. CDR3 bases: TGCAGCGTCCGCTGGGAGCGGGCCTTCACAGATACGCAGTATTTT.

V gene TRBV3-1 combines with J gene TRBJ2-5; D perhaps matches TRBD2 (5 bases). Germline V gives CDR1 LGHDT, CDR2 YNNKEL (reference sequence). This CDR3 comprises 14 residues. The V end was cut by 0 bases, the J end by 1 base, with 6 bases between. Here the CDR3 DNA reads TGTGCCAGCAGCCAAGATCTAGCCCAAGAGACCCAGTACTTC. Encoded protein: CASSQDLAQETQYF.

The chain joins TRBV5-1 to TRBJ1-2; TRBD1 is a possible D gene (6 bases). This CDR3 contains 17 residues. From germline, CDR1 is SGHRS and CDR2 YFSETQ. V lost 0 bases and J lost 0, with 15 bases in between. The CDR3 nucleotides are TGCGCCAGCAGCTTGGGGACGGACAGCCTGACTAACTATGGCTACACCTTC. Amino acid sequence: CASSLGTDSLTNYGYTF.

The chain links TRBV14 to TRBJ2-1; 9 positions match TRBD1. V was pared by 0 bases and J by 2 bases, with 8 bases of the junction left unmatched. This CDR3 has 18 residues. Germline V gene sequence: CDR1 SGHDN, CDR2 FVKESK. In DNA form, the CDR3 reads TGTGCCAGCAGCCAAGATTTAATGGGGACAGGGACCTACAATGAGCAGTTCTTC. Amino acid sequence: CASSQDLMGTGTYNEQFF. Using reference TRBV14 and TRBJ2-1 for the parts outside the CDR3, the full variable domain is EAGVTQFPSHSVIEKGQTVTLRCDPISGHDNLYWYRRVMGKEIKFLLHFVKESKQDESGMPNNRFLAERTGGTYSTLKVQPAELEDSGVYFCASSQDLMGTGTYNEQFFGPGTRLTVL.

This clonotype was counted only a few times. J is TRBJ1-6 and V is TRBV27; D is unresolved. Germline V gene sequence: CDR1 MNHEY, CDR2 SMNVEV (reference sequence). Trimming removed 6 bases at V and 10 bases at J, with 13 bases between. The CDR3 spans 13 residues. The DNA for the CDR3 is TGTGCCAGCAGCAACGGGGTTAGGTCACCCCTCCACTTT. This gives the protein CASSNGVRSPLHF.

This clonotype was detected many times. This sequence joins TRBV10-3 and TRBJ1-1, with TRBD1 matching 9 bases. Germline trimming cut 3 bases from V and 4 bases from J; bases unmatched to any gene: 3. In germline, CDR1 is ENHRY, CDR2 SYGVKD. The CDR3 contains 14 residues. CDR3 in amino acids: CAISDRQGGTEAFF. The CDR3 coding sequence is TGTGCCATCAGTGACAGACAGGGGGGCACTGAAGCTTTCTTT.

For this clonotype: This could be a read error, since a much larger clone is one nucleotide away. The chain's CDR3 is CAGSLAQSSNGYTF. The CDR3, as DNA: TGTGCCGGCAGTTTAGCGCAGAGCAGCAATGGCTACACCTTC. The V and J genes are TRBV12-3 or TRBV12-4 and TRBJ1-2; D ambiguous. The CDR3 is 14 residues long.